Listed below are T cell receptor beta chains from one sample, sequenced in a study of beta chain features in type 1 diabetes. Some clones are missing from TCRdb's copy, which holds only in-frame ones; the method was immunoSEQ multiplex PCR. The sample lists some 700,000 clones, roughly 13% occurring once. The sample taken for sequencing was naive CD4+ T cells from blood. The receptors originated from a man between 18 and 29 years old with type 1 diabetes. The CDR3 runs from the conserved cysteine through the conserved F or W. D genes are given only for firm matches. Some rows have no size entry. The others give once, few or many, or a class for an expanded clone.

>TRBJ1-2|TRBV30|-|few
CAWSTLGDGYTF
TGTGCCTGGAGTACCCTAGGGGACGGCTACACCTTC
>TRBJ2-4|TRBV4-1|TRBD2|-
CASSQPVTGGNIQYF
TGCGCCAGCAGCCAACCTGTTACGGGGGGAAACATTCAGTACTTC
>TRBJ1-3|TRBV7-9|-|few
CASSSEQDFSGNTIYF
TGTGCCAGCAGCTCTGAACAGGACTTCTCTGGAAACACCATATATTTT
>TRBJ2-7|TRBV5-4|TRBD2|-
CASSLTSGALSYEQYF
TGTGCCAGCAGCTTGACTAGCGGGGCGCTATCCTACGAGCAGTACTTC
>TRBJ1-1|TRBV19|-|few
CASSVLEVGNTEAFF
TGTGCCAGTAGTGTGCTAGAAGTGGGGAACACTGAAGCTTTCTTT
>TRBJ1-2|TRBV14|-|few
CASSQEGGGLRYGYTF
TGTGCCAGCAGCCAAGAGGGCGGGGGGCTTCGCTATGGCTACACCTTC
>TRBJ2-5|TRBV7-9|TRBD1|-
CASSSTGQGETQYF
TGTGCCAGCAGCTCTACGGGACAGGGAGAGACCCAGTACTTC
>TRBJ2-5|TRBV30|TRBD2|few
CAWNRGGIQETQYF
TGTGCCTGGAATCGCGGGGGGATCCAAGAGACCCAGTACTTC
>TRBJ2-3|TRBV30|TRBD1|-
CAWSGQGPDTQYF
TGTGCCTGGAGCGGACAGGGTCCAGATACGCAGTATTTT
>TRBJ2-2|TRBV6-5|-|few
CASSLGGANTGELFF
TGTGCCAGCAGTTTAGGGGGGGCGAACACCGGGGAGCTGTTTTTT
>TRBJ2-2|TRBV11-2|-|-
CASSLPRGGSTGELFF
TGTGCCAGCAGCTTACCGCGGGGTGGAAGCACCGGGGAGCTGTTTTTT
>TRBJ2-1|TRBV4-1|TRBD2|few
CASSLRTSGGNNEQFF
TGCGCCAGCAGTTTAAGGACTAGCGGGGGTAATAATGAGCAGTTCTTC
>TRBJ1-6|TRBV14|-|few
CASSQVGGGHNSPLHF
TGTGCCAGCAGCCAAGTAGGAGGGGGTCATAATTCACCCCTCCACTTT
>TRBJ1-2|TRBV20-1|-|few
CSVSGPGGYTF
TGCAGTGTCTCGGGCCCGGGTGGCTACACCTTC
>TRBJ1-3|TRBV9|-|few
CASSVDYSGNTIYF
TGTGCCAGCAGCGTAGACTATTCTGGAAACACCATATATTTT
>TRBJ1-1|TRBV7-9|-|few
CASSPISPRDTEAFF
TGTGCCAGCAGCCCCATTAGCCCGAGGGACACTGAAGCTTTCTTT
>TRBJ2-1|TRBV21-1|-|few
CASTKGGDTYNEQFF
TGTGCCAGCACTAAGGGGGGCGATACTTACAATGAGCAGTTCTTC
>TRBJ2-7|TRBV28|TRBD1|few
CASSLRQGVDEQYF
TGTGCCAGCAGTTTACGGCAGGGGGTGGACGAGCAGTACTTC
>TRBJ1-1|TRBV27|-|few
CASSLEIGDTEAFF
TGTGCCAGCAGTTTAGAAATCGGGGACACTGAAGCTTTCTTT
>TRBJ2-4|TRBV2|TRBD1|-
CASGTGTGGKNIQYF
TGTGCCAGTGGAACCGGGACAGGGGGTAAAAACATTCAGTACTTC
>TRBJ1-6|TRBV5-4|-|-
CASTLRDRNSPLHF
TGTGCCAGCACCCTGCGGGACCGAAATTCACCCCTCCACTTT
>TRBJ1-5|TRBV2|-|few
CASGSVSTDQPQHF
TGTGCCAGCGGATCTGTGTCAACGGATCAGCCCCAGCATTTT
>TRBJ2-5|TRBV6-6|TRBD1|few
CASSEGQGSETQYF
TGTGCCAGCTCAGAGGGACAGGGGTCCGAGACCCAGTACTTC
>TRBJ2-7|TRBV4-1|-|few
CASSQVDLSEQYF
TGCGCCAGCAGCCAGGTGGACCTCTCCGAGCAGTACTTC
>TRBJ2-3|TRBV25-1|-|-
CASDGREGPSTDTQYF
TGTGCCAGCGACGGCAGGGAAGGGCCTAGCACAGATACGCAGTATTTT
>TRBJ2-2|TRBV11-3|-|few
CASTVERTNTGELFF
TGTGCCAGCACCGTGGAGCGGACGAACACCGGGGAGCTGTTTTTT
>TRBJ1-1|TRBV2|-|few
CASSVDRLNTEAFF
TGTGCCAGCAGCGTAGACAGGCTCAACACTGAAGCTTTCTTT
>TRBJ1-5|TRBV29-1|TRBD1|few
CSVLDRDQPQHF
TGCAGCGTCCTCGACAGGGATCAGCCCCAGCATTTT
>TRBJ1-6|TRBV2|TRBD1|few
CASSDQGAGNSPLHF
TGTGCCAGCAGTGACCAGGGGGCTGGTAATTCACCCCTCCACTTT
>TRBJ1-1|TRBV30|-|few
CAWDRGGNTEAFF
TGTGCCTGGGATAGAGGAGGGAACACTGAAGCTTTCTTT
>TRBJ2-1|TRBV5-1|-|few
CASSLQSLYNEQFF
TGCGCCAGCAGCTTGCAATCCCTGTACAATGAGCAGTTCTTC
>TRBJ2-7|TRBV9|TRBD2|-
CASSVDVAGFDEQYF
TGTGCCAGCAGCGTAGACGTAGCGGGGTTTGACGAGCAGTACTTC
>TRBJ2-7|TRBV7-9|-|few
CASSLSAVTSYEQYF
TGTGCCAGCAGCTTATCTGCGGTAACATCCTACGAGCAGTACTTC
>TRBJ1-1|TRBV7-3|TRBD1|few
CASSTSGGSNTEAFF
TGTGCCAGCAGCACTTCAGGGGGATCTAACACTGAAGCTTTCTTT
>TRBJ1-6|TRBV28|TRBD1|few
CASRGDRGRNSPLHF
TGTGCCAGCAGGGGGGACAGGGGAAGAAATTCACCCCTCCACTTT
>TRBJ2-2|TRBV11-2|-|few
CASSPRRGGTGELFF
TGTGCCAGCAGCCCCCGTAGGGGGGGCACCGGGGAGCTGTTTTTT
>TRBJ1-3|TRBV18|-|-
CASSPTQVTLSGNTIYF
TGTGCCAGCTCACCGACCCAGGTGACCCTCTCTGGAAACACCATATATTTT
>TRBJ2-7|TRBV7-8|TRBD1|few
CASSPKTGGYEQYF
TGTGCCAGCAGCCCGAAGACAGGGGGCTACGAGCAGTACTTC
>TRBJ2-6|TRBV28|TRBD2|few
CASSLSYSGDSGANVLTF
TGTGCCAGCAGTTTAAGTTACAGCGGGGACTCTGGGGCCAACGTCCTGACTTTC
>TRBJ1-4|TRBV30|-|-
CAWSDINEKLFF
TGTGCCTGGAGTGATATTAATGAAAAACTGTTTTTT
>TRBJ1-6|TRBV4-1|-|-
CASSLSRGGTSPLHF
TGCGCCAGCAGCCTCTCCCGTGGGGGGACTTCACCCCTCCACTTT
>TRBJ1-1|TRBV10-3|-|-
CAIGNPGSYQAFF
TGTGCCATCGGAAATCCGGGATCCTATCAAGCTTTCTTT
>TRBJ1-2|TRBV27|-|few
CASKPIRTGGYTF
TGTGCCAGCAAACCCATCAGGACGGGAGGCTACACCTTC
>TRBJ1-5|TRBV6-5|TRBD1|few
CASRQGSNQPQHF
TGTGCCAGCCGACAGGGAAGCAATCAGCCCCAGCATTTT
>TRBJ2-7|TRBV6-6|TRBD1|few
CASSYFGTGTNEQYF
TGTGCCAGCAGTTACTTCGGGACAGGGACGAACGAGCAGTACTTC
>TRBJ1-2|TRBV14|-|-
CASSQATDSGDGYTF
TGTGCCAGCAGCCAAGCGACGGATTCGGGGGATGGCTACACCTTC
>TRBJ2-2|TRBV11-3|-|few
CASSLVVAYHTGELFF
TGTGCCAGCAGCTTAGTAGTTGCTTATCATACCGGGGAGCTGTTTTTT
>TRBJ2-7|TRBV7-9|TRBD2|few
CASSPTSGGSYEQYF
TGTGCCAGCAGCCCCACTAGCGGGGGTTCCTACGAGCAGTACTTC
>TRBJ1-2|TRBV28|TRBD1|-
CASSQNRGDSHGYTF
TGTGCCAGCAGTCAAAACAGGGGTGATAGCCATGGCTACACCTTC
>TRBJ1-1|TRBV6-1|-|-
CASISALATEAFF
TGTGCCAGCATTTCCGCGTTGGCCACTGAAGCTTTCTTT
>TRBJ1-2|TRBV6-1|-|few
CASSDPARGGNYGYTF
TGTGCCAGCAGTGACCCGGCCCGAGGTGGAAACTATGGCTACACCTTC
>TRBJ2-1|TRBV12-5|-|few
CASGPGHGGRDEQFF
TGTGCTAGTGGACCCGGACACGGCGGAAGAGATGAGCAGTTCTTC
>TRBJ2-7|TRBV2|TRBD1|-
CASSVLQGPNSYEQYF
TGTGCCAGCAGTGTATTACAGGGGCCGAATAGTTACGAGCAGTACTTC
>TRBJ1-5|TRBV27|-|few
CASSFNRDLGNQPQHF
TGTGCCAGCAGTTTCAACAGGGATTTGGGCAATCAGCCCCAGCATTTT
>TRBJ2-6|TRBV27|-|-
CAGFRASGANVLTF
TGTGCCGGTTTTCGAGCATCTGGGGCCAACGTCCTGACTTTC